The entry below describes one T cell receptor (beta chain). Libraries were prepared by immunoSEQ multiplex PCR; TCRdb keeps only in-frame clonotypes and omits some of them. The data hold some 460,000 clones, with roughly 87% observed a single time. Residents of approximately 25 US areas, aged roughly 18 to 89 years, made up the participants. Which cohort a participant joined came from the clinical history participants gave. This entry belongs to a study of blood T cell repertoires in COVID-19. About the study: COVID-19 samples collected from the United States, Italy and Spain covered acute and convalescent phases. The analysed material was cDNA or gDNA that came from T cells, B-cell-depleted T cells, or PBMCs.

V shed 4 bases and J shed 8 bases, with 21 bases lying between them. Germline V lookup: CDR1 SGHRS, CDR2 YFSETQ. The CDR3 extends over 15 amino acids. The chain employs TRBV5-1 and TRBJ1-2; tentative D call: TRBD1 (6 bases). This clonotype was sampled from a woman under 30 who had recovered from COVID-19. Source material: PBMCs or T cells enriched from blood (not recorded which). The chain's CDR3 is CASSPLGGGLYGYTF. The CDR3 coding sequence is TGCGCCAGCAGCCCCCTGGGCGGGGGGCTCTACGGCTACACCTTC.